This T cell receptor beta chain appears in the sequencing data of a study of blood T cell repertoires in COVID-19. Across the whole study: Specimens from acute and convalescent COVID-19 originated in the United States, Italy and Spain. Sources were T cells, B-cell-depleted T cells, or PBMCs; the material itself was cDNA or gDNA.

Original methodology: Reference gene primer amplification gave estimated nucleated cell counts. Some clones are missing from TCRdb's copy, which holds only in-frame ones; the method was immunoSEQ multiplex PCR. V and J calls and clone size are as listed in that table; D and trimming were resolved from the DNA. In the table there are around 100,000 clones, around 84% of which are singletons. Germline CDR1 and CDR2: SEHNR and FQNEAQ (reference sequence). The CDR3 is 15 residues long. V lost 6 bases to trimming and J lost 8 bases; unmatched junction nucleotides: 8. The count of this clone is one. This sequence joins TRBV7-9 and TRBJ1-6, with 9 bases identical to TRBD1. Sequenced sample: peripheral blood. This clonotype was obtained from a woman in her fifties or sixties with acute or convalescent COVID-19. In DNA form, the CDR3 reads TGTGCCAGCAGACCCGGGACAGGGACGGATTCACCCCTCCACTTT. It encodes CASRPGTGTDSPLHF.